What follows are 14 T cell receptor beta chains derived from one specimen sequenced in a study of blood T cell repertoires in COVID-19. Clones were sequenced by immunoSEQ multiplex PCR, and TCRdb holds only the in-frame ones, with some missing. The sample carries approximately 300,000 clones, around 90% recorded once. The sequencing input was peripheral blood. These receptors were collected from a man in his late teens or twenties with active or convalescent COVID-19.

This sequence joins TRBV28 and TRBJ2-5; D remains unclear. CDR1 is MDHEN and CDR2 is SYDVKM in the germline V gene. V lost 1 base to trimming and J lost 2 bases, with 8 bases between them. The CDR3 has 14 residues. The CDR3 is CASSLYFKQETQYF. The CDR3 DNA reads TGTGCCAGCAGTTTATATTTCAAACAAGAGACCCAGTACTTC. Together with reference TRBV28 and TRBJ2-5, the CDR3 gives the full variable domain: DVKVTQSSRYLVKRTGEKVFLECVQDMDHENMFWYRQDPGLGLRLIYFSYDVKMKEKGDIPEGYSVSREKKERFSLILESASTNQTSMYLCASSLYFKQETQYFGPGTRLLVL.

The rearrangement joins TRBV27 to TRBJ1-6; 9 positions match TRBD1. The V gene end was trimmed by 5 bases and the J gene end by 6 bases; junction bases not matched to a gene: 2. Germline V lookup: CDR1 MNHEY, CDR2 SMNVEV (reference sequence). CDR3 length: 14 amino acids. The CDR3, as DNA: TGTGCCAGCAGTGGGGACAGGGTTAATTCACCCCTCCACTTT. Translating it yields CASSGDRVNSPLHF.

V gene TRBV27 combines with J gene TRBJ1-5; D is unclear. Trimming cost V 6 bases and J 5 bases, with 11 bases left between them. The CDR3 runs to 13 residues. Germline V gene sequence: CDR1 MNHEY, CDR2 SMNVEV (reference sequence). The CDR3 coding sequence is TGTGCCAGCAGCTTTTCCAGCGATCAGCCCCAGCATTTT. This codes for CASSFSSDQPQHF.

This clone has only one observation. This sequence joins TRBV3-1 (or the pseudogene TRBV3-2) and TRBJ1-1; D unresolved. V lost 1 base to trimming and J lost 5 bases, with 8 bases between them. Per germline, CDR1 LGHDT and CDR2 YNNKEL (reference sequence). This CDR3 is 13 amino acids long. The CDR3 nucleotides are TGTGCCAGCAGCCAAGGTCGCCTAACTGAAGCTTTCTTT. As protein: CASSQGRLTEAFF.

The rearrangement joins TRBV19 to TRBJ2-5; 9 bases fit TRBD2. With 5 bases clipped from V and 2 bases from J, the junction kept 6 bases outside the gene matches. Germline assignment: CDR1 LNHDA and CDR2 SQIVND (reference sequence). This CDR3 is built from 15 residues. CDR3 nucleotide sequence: TGTGCCAGTAGTCATTTAGCGGGGGATCAAGAGACCCAGTACTTC. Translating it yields CASSHLAGDQETQYF. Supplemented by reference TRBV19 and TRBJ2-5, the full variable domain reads DGGITQSPKYLFRKEGQNVTLSCEQNLNHDAMYWYRQDPGQGLRLIYYSQIVNDFQKGDIAEGYSVSREKKESFPLTVTSAQKNPTAFYLCASSHLAGDQETQYFGPGTRLLVL.

CDR3 residues: CATSDPGQSQETQYF. The CDR3, as DNA: TGTGCCACCAGTGACCCCGGACAGTCCCAAGAGACCCAGTACTTC. V and J are TRBV24-1 and TRBJ2-5; D might be TRBD1 (6 bases). V lost 4 bases and J lost 1, with 12 bases in between. Germline lookup yields CDR1 KGHDR and CDR2 SFDVKD. The CDR3 extends over 15 amino acids.

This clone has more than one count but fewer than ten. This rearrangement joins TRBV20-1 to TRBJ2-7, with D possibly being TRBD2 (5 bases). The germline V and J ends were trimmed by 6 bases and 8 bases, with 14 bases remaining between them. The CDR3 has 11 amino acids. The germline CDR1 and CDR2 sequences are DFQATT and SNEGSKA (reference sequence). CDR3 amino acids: CSALDGVKQYF. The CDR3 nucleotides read TGCAGTGCCTTGGACGGGGTGAAGCAGTACTTC.

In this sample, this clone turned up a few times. This CDR3 is CASSDKGYGELFF. The CDR3 coding sequence is TGTGCCAGCAGTGACAAGGGGTACGGGGAGCTGTTTTTT. The chain uses TRBV6-4 and TRBJ2-2, with D possibly matching TRBD1 (5 bases). The germline gives CDR1 MRHNA, CDR2 SNTAGT. CDR3 length: 13 residues. With 2 bases removed from V and 7 bases from J, the gap between germline ends came to 8 bases.

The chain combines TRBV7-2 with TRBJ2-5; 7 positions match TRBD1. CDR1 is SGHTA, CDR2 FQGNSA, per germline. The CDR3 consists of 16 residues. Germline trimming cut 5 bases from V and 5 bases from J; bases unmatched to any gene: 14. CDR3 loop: CASSEWAVGGAETQYF. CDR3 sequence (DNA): TGTGCCAGCAGCGAGTGGGCGGTAGGGGGCGCCGAGACCCAGTACTTC.

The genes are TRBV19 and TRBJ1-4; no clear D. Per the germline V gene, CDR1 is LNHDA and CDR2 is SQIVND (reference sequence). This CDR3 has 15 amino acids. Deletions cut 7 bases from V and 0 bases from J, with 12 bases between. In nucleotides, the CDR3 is TGTGCCAGTACACTTGGAGCAGCAACTAATGAAAAACTGTTTTTT. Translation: CASTLGAATNEKLFF.

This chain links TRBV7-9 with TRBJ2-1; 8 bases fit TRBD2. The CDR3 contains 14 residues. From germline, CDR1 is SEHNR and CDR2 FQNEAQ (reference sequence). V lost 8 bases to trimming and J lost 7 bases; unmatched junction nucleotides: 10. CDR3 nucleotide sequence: TGTGCCAGCTCCCCGACCAGCGGGAGAAATGAGCAGTTCTTC. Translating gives CASSPTSGRNEQFF.

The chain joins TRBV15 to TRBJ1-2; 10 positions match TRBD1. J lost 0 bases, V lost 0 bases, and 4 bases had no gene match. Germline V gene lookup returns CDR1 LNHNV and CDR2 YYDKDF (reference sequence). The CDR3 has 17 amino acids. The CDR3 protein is CATSRDPGTGANYGYTF. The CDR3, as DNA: TGTGCCACCAGCAGAGACCCCGGGACAGGGGCTAACTATGGCTACACCTTC.

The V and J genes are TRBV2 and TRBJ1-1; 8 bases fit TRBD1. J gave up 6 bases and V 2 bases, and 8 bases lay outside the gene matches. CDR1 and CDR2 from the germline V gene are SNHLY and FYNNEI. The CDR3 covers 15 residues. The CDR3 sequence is CASSEPGQVVPEAFF. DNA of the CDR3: TGTGCCAGCAGTGAACCGGGACAGGTAGTCCCTGAAGCTTTCTTT.

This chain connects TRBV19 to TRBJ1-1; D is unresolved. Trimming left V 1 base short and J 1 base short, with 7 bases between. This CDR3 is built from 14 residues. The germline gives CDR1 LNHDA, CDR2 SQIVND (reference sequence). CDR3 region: CASSIGHSNTEAFF. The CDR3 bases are TGTGCCAGTAGTATAGGTCACTCGAACACTGAAGCTTTCTTT.